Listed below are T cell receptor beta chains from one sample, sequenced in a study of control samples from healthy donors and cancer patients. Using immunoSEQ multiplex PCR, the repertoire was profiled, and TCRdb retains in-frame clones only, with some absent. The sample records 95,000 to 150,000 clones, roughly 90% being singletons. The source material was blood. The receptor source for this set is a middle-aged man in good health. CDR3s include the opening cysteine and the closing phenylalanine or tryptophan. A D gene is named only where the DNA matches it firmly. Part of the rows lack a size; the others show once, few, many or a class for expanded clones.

CDR3 DNA: TGTGCCAGCAGCCCACCGACAGGGTCGGAAAGCACAGATACGCAGTATTTT
CDR3 protein: CASSPPTGSESTDTQYF
V gene: TRBV7-2
D gene: TRBD1
CDR3 length: 17
clone size: NA
J gene: TRBJ2-3

CDR3 DNA: TGTGCCAGCAGCTCCGGCTCCTACGAGCAGTACTTC
CDR3 protein: CASSSGSYEQYF
V gene: TRBV27
D gene: NA
CDR3 length: 12
clone size: NA
J gene: TRBJ2-7

CDR3 DNA: TGTGCCAGCAGTCCGGGACAGGGGAAGACTCAGCCCCAGCATTTT
CDR3 protein: CASSPGQGKTQPQHF
V gene: TRBV27
D gene: TRBD1
CDR3 length: 15
clone size: once
J gene: TRBJ1-5

CDR3 DNA: TGCAGCGTTGTTGGGTTTACTCCAGAGCAGTACTTC
CDR3 protein: CSVVGFTPEQYF
V gene: TRBV29-1
D gene: NA
CDR3 length: 12
clone size: few
J gene: TRBJ2-7

CDR3 DNA: TGTGCCAGCAGCTTAGTAGGGGGAGGGGGGATCACTGAAGCTTTCTTT
CDR3 protein: CASSLVGGGGITEAFF
V gene: TRBV11-2
D gene: NA
CDR3 length: 16
clone size: NA
J gene: TRBJ1-1

CDR3 DNA: TGTGCCAGCAGCCAATACGGGACGGGTACAGCTGATCAGCCCCAGCATTTT
CDR3 protein: CASSQYGTGTADQPQHF
V gene: TRBV16
D gene: NA
CDR3 length: 17
clone size: NA
J gene: TRBJ1-5

CDR3 DNA: TGTGCTAGTGGTGCAGGGACAGGGGATGGCTACACCTTC
CDR3 protein: CASGAGTGDGYTF
V gene: TRBV12-5
D gene: TRBD1
CDR3 length: 13
clone size: NA
J gene: TRBJ1-2

CDR3 DNA: TGTGCCAGCAGTTTGACCGGGACTAGCGGGTATTTGAAGGAGCAGTACTTC
CDR3 protein: CASSLTGTSGYLKEQYF
V gene: TRBV28
D gene: TRBD2
CDR3 length: 17
clone size: NA
J gene: TRBJ2-7

CDR3 DNA: TGTGCCAGCAGGGATAGCGGGCAAGAGACCCAGTACTTC
CDR3 protein: CASRDSGQETQYF
V gene: TRBV6-5
D gene: TRBD2
CDR3 length: 13
clone size: NA
J gene: TRBJ2-5

CDR3 DNA: TGCAGCGTAGGCGGCTCGGTGGCCGATACGCAGTATTTT
CDR3 protein: CSVGGSVADTQYF
V gene: TRBV29-1
D gene: NA
CDR3 length: 13
clone size: NA
J gene: TRBJ2-3

CDR3 DNA: TGCGCCAGCAGCCAAGCACATGACAGGGGAATCTCCTACGAGCAGTACTTC
CDR3 protein: CASSQAHDRGISYEQYF
V gene: TRBV4-3
D gene: TRBD1
CDR3 length: 17
clone size: NA
J gene: TRBJ2-7

CDR3 DNA: TGTGCCAGTAGTACCCTGGACAGGGTACAGCCCCAGCATTTT
CDR3 protein: CASSTLDRVQPQHF
V gene: TRBV19
D gene: TRBD1
CDR3 length: 14
clone size: NA
J gene: TRBJ1-5

CDR3 DNA: TGTGCCAGCAGCTCCTCGACAGGAACCAACACTGAAGCTTTCTTT
CDR3 protein: CASSSSTGTNTEAFF
V gene: TRBV7-6
D gene: NA
CDR3 length: 15
clone size: NA
J gene: TRBJ1-1

CDR3 DNA: TGTGCCAGCAGTCCCCGCTTGGTCTACGAGCAGTACTTC
CDR3 protein: CASSPRLVYEQYF
V gene: TRBV12-3/TRBV12-4
D gene: NA
CDR3 length: 13
clone size: NA
J gene: TRBJ2-7

CDR3 DNA: TGCGCCAGCAGCCAAGTCGATATAGTGGCAGGGGGTCAGCCCCAGCATTTT
CDR3 protein: CASSQVDIVAGGQPQHF
V gene: TRBV4-1
D gene: TRBD1
CDR3 length: 17
clone size: few
J gene: TRBJ1-5

CDR3 DNA: TGCGCCAGCAGCCAAGATAGACTAGGGACTTTGAACACTGAAGCTTTCTTT
CDR3 protein: CASSQDRLGTLNTEAFF
V gene: TRBV4-3
D gene: NA
CDR3 length: 17
clone size: NA
J gene: TRBJ1-1

CDR3 DNA: TGTGCCATCAGTGAGTCGTCCAGTAAGGCTAGCGGGGGGGCCGGGGCAGATACGCAGTATTTT
CDR3 protein: CAISESSSKASGGAGADTQYF
V gene: TRBV10-3
D gene: TRBD2
CDR3 length: 21
clone size: NA
J gene: TRBJ2-3

CDR3 DNA: TGTGCCAGCAGCACTCAGGGGACAGGGGGAAATGAAGCTTTCTTT
CDR3 protein: CASSTQGTGGNEAFF
V gene: TRBV11-2
D gene: TRBD1
CDR3 length: 15
clone size: NA
J gene: TRBJ1-1

CDR3 DNA: TGTGCCGTAGGAGGGGAAACTATTCCCCATCAGCCCCAGCATTTT
CDR3 protein: CAVGGETIPHQPQHF
V gene: TRBV27
D gene: NA
CDR3 length: 15
clone size: NA
J gene: TRBJ1-5

CDR3 DNA: TGCGCCAGCACGTACTTTGGGACCGGGAGTGAAGCTTTCTTT
CDR3 protein: CASTYFGTGSEAFF
V gene: TRBV5-1
D gene: NA
CDR3 length: 14
clone size: NA
J gene: TRBJ1-1

CDR3 DNA: TGTGCCAGCAAAGTTGCGAACACCGGGGAGCTGTTTTTT
CDR3 protein: CASKVANTGELFF
V gene: TRBV27
D gene: NA
CDR3 length: 13
clone size: once
J gene: TRBJ2-2

CDR3 DNA: TGTGCCACCAGCAGAACACATAGCACAGATACGCAGTATTTT
CDR3 protein: CATSRTHSTDTQYF
V gene: TRBV15
D gene: NA
CDR3 length: 14
clone size: NA
J gene: TRBJ2-3

CDR3 DNA: TGTGCCAGCAGCTTGAACTTACCTTCAAATGAAAAACTGTTTTTT
CDR3 protein: CASSLNLPSNEKLFF
V gene: TRBV7-9
D gene: NA
CDR3 length: 15
clone size: NA
J gene: TRBJ1-4

CDR3 DNA: TGTGCCAGCGGGCCTTTCAGGGGAGGTGGCACTGAAGCTTTCTTT
CDR3 protein: CASGPFRGGGTEAFF
V gene: TRBV7-2
D gene: NA
CDR3 length: 15
clone size: NA
J gene: TRBJ1-1

CDR3 DNA: TGTGCCAGTAAGGCGGGGGTCGAGACCTACAATGAGCAGTTCTTC
CDR3 protein: CASKAGVETYNEQFF
V gene: TRBV19
D gene: TRBD2
CDR3 length: 15
clone size: NA
J gene: TRBJ2-1

CDR3 DNA: TGTGCCAGCGGACCGGGACTAGTATTAAAGAATGAGCAGTTCTTC
CDR3 protein: CASGPGLVLKNEQFF
V gene: TRBV6-5
D gene: TRBD2
CDR3 length: 15
clone size: NA
J gene: TRBJ2-1

CDR3 DNA: TGTGCCAGCAGTCCCGGGACAGCACGTAATGAAAAACTGTTTTTT
CDR3 protein: CASSPGTARNEKLFF
V gene: TRBV6-5
D gene: TRBD1
CDR3 length: 15
clone size: NA
J gene: TRBJ1-4

CDR3 DNA: TGTGCCAGCAGCGGACAGGGGGCCTATAGTGAAGGCTACGAGCAGTACTTC
CDR3 protein: CASSGQGAYSEGYEQYF
V gene: TRBV6-2/TRBV6-3
D gene: TRBD1
CDR3 length: 17
clone size: NA
J gene: TRBJ2-7

CDR3 DNA: TGTGCCAGCCGAATTGGGGTTGGAGAAAAACTGTTTTTT
CDR3 protein: CASRIGVGEKLFF
V gene: TRBV7-2
D gene: NA
CDR3 length: 13
clone size: NA
J gene: TRBJ1-4

CDR3 DNA: TGTGCCAGCAGCCTCCTAGGGGCTGAAGCTTTCTTT
CDR3 protein: CASSLLGAEAFF
V gene: TRBV3-1/TRBV3-2
D gene: NA
CDR3 length: 12
clone size: NA
J gene: TRBJ1-1

CDR3 DNA: TGTGCCAGCTCACCCCCCGGGGCCGCGGGCGAGCAGTACTTC
CDR3 protein: CASSPPGAAGEQYF
V gene: TRBV18
D gene: NA
CDR3 length: 14
clone size: once
J gene: TRBJ2-7

CDR3 DNA: TGTGCCAGCAGCCGCCTAAGGGGCACTGAAGCTTTCTTT
CDR3 protein: CASSRLRGTEAFF
V gene: TRBV3-1/TRBV3-2
D gene: NA
CDR3 length: 13
clone size: NA
J gene: TRBJ1-1

CDR3 DNA: TGTGCCAGCAGTGGCAGCCCCCGAGAGACCCAGTACTTC
CDR3 protein: CASSGSPRETQYF
V gene: TRBV27
D gene: NA
CDR3 length: 13
clone size: NA
J gene: TRBJ2-5

CDR3 DNA: TGTGCCAGCAGTTCCCCCGGGGGGGCTGAAGCTTTCTTT
CDR3 protein: CASSSPGGAEAFF
V gene: TRBV27
D gene: NA
CDR3 length: 13
clone size: NA
J gene: TRBJ1-1

CDR3 DNA: TGTGCCAGCAGCCCAACCTCAGGGCTTAGTCAGCCCCAGCATTTT
CDR3 protein: CASSPTSGLSQPQHF
V gene: TRBV28
D gene: NA
CDR3 length: 15
clone size: NA
J gene: TRBJ1-5

CDR3 DNA: TGTGCCATCAGCAACCCAGGGGGCAGCGGCGATGAGCAGTTCTTC
CDR3 protein: CAISNPGGSGDEQFF
V gene: TRBV10-3
D gene: TRBD1
CDR3 length: 15
clone size: NA
J gene: TRBJ2-1

CDR3 DNA: TGCGCCAGCAGTGAGTCGGGGAACACTGAAGCTTTCTTT
CDR3 protein: CASSESGNTEAFF
V gene: TRBV10-2
D gene: NA
CDR3 length: 13
clone size: NA
J gene: TRBJ1-1

CDR3 DNA: TGTGCCATCAGTGACAGCGCTAACTATGGCTACACCTTC
CDR3 protein: CAISDSANYGYTF
V gene: TRBV10-3
D gene: NA
CDR3 length: 13
clone size: NA
J gene: TRBJ1-2

CDR3 DNA: TGTGCCAGCAGCCCCGGGAACACTGAAGCTTTCTTT
CDR3 protein: CASSPGNTEAFF
V gene: TRBV13
D gene: NA
CDR3 length: 12
clone size: NA
J gene: TRBJ1-1

CDR3 DNA: TGTGCCAGCAGCAACGTACAGGGGTATTCCTACGAGCAGTACTTC
CDR3 protein: CASSNVQGYSYEQYF
V gene: TRBV7-8
D gene: TRBD1
CDR3 length: 15
clone size: NA
J gene: TRBJ2-7

CDR3 DNA: TGTGCCAGCAGCTTGGGACAGGGGGGATCTGGAAACACCATATATTTT
CDR3 protein: CASSLGQGGSGNTIYF
V gene: TRBV13
D gene: TRBD1
CDR3 length: 16
clone size: NA
J gene: TRBJ1-3

CDR3 DNA: TGTGCCTGGAGTGTGGCCAGGGGGAATTCACCCCTCCACTTT
CDR3 protein: CAWSVARGNSPLHF
V gene: TRBV30
D gene: TRBD1
CDR3 length: 14
clone size: few
J gene: TRBJ1-6

CDR3 DNA: TGTGCCAGTAGTGGCCTTCCTGGAAACTCGAACACTGAAGCTTTCTTT
CDR3 protein: CASSGLPGNSNTEAFF
V gene: TRBV19
D gene: NA
CDR3 length: 16
clone size: NA
J gene: TRBJ1-1

CDR3 DNA: TGTGCCAGCAGTGACCAGGGGGCAAGTTCACCCCTCCACTTT
CDR3 protein: CASSDQGASSPLHF
V gene: TRBV2
D gene: TRBD1
CDR3 length: 14
clone size: NA
J gene: TRBJ1-6

CDR3 DNA: TGTGCCAGCAGGCAAAGCCCGACAGGAGACTACGAGCAGTACTTC
CDR3 protein: CASRQSPTGDYEQYF
V gene: TRBV7-6
D gene: NA
CDR3 length: 15
clone size: NA
J gene: TRBJ2-7

CDR3 DNA: TGTGCCACCGAAGGGACGGGGGGCACAGATACGCAGTATTTT
CDR3 protein: CATEGTGGTDTQYF
V gene: TRBV24-1
D gene: NA
CDR3 length: 14
clone size: few
J gene: TRBJ2-3

CDR3 DNA: TGTGCCAGCAAATCTTCCCGACAGAACATGAACACTGAAGCTTTCTTT
CDR3 protein: CASKSSRQNMNTEAFF
V gene: TRBV11-2
D gene: NA
CDR3 length: 16
clone size: NA
J gene: TRBJ1-1

CDR3 DNA: TGTGCCAGCAGCCCTACCCTACTCGCGGACGGCACAGATACGCAGTATTTT
CDR3 protein: CASSPTLLADGTDTQYF
V gene: TRBV9
D gene: NA
CDR3 length: 17
clone size: NA
J gene: TRBJ2-3

CDR3 DNA: TGTGCCAGCAGCCTCCGACAGAGTACAAACTATGGCTACACCTTC
CDR3 protein: CASSLRQSTNYGYTF
V gene: TRBV6-5
D gene: NA
CDR3 length: 15
clone size: NA
J gene: TRBJ1-2

CDR3 DNA: TGTGCTAGTGGTTTGGTGCCCCTGACTAGCGGCCTCTCTGGGGCCAACGTCCTGACTTTC
CDR3 protein: CASGLVPLTSGLSGANVLTF
V gene: TRBV12-5
D gene: TRBD2
CDR3 length: 20
clone size: NA
J gene: TRBJ2-6

CDR3 DNA: TGTGCCTGGATGGGTGGGTGGGACACTGAAGCTTTCTTT
CDR3 protein: CAWMGGWDTEAFF
V gene: TRBV30
D gene: NA
CDR3 length: 13
clone size: NA
J gene: TRBJ1-1

CDR3 DNA: TGTGCCAGCAGCCAAGAGGCGATCCAGCGCAACGAGCAGTACTTC
CDR3 protein: CASSQEAIQRNEQYF
V gene: TRBV3-1/TRBV3-2
D gene: NA
CDR3 length: 15
clone size: NA
J gene: TRBJ2-7

CDR3 DNA: TGCAGTGCTAGTCAAGGGACTGAAGCTTTCTTT
CDR3 protein: CSASQGTEAFF
V gene: TRBV20-1
D gene: NA
CDR3 length: 11
clone size: once
J gene: TRBJ1-1

CDR3 DNA: TGTGCCAGCAGCCATGGCTCGCGGGTTCGCTCCTACAATGAGCAGTTCTTC
CDR3 protein: CASSHGSRVRSYNEQFF
V gene: TRBV4-2
D gene: NA
CDR3 length: 17
clone size: NA
J gene: TRBJ2-1

CDR3 DNA: TGTGCCAGCAGTTTATCCGGGGCCGTCTACAATGAGCAGTTCTTC
CDR3 protein: CASSLSGAVYNEQFF
V gene: TRBV27
D gene: NA
CDR3 length: 15
clone size: NA
J gene: TRBJ2-1